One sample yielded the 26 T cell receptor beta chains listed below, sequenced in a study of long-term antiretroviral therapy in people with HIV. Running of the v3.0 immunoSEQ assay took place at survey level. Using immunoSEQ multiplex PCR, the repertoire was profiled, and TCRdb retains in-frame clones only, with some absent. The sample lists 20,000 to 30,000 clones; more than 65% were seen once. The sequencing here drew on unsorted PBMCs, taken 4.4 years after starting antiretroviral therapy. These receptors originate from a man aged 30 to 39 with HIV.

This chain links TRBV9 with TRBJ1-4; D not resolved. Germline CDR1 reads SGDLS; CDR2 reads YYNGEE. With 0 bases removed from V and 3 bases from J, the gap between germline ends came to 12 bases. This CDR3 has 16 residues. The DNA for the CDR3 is TGTGCCAGCAGCGTAGGAAAAGGGCTGGCTAATGAAAAACTGTTTTTT. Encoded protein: CASSVGKGLANEKLFF.

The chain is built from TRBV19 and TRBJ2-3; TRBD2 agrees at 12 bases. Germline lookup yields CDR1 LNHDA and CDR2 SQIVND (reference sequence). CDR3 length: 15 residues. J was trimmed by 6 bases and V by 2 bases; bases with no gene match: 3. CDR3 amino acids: CASSILAGGPDTQYF. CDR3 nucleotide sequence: TGTGCCAGTAGTATACTAGCGGGAGGGCCGGATACGCAGTATTTT.

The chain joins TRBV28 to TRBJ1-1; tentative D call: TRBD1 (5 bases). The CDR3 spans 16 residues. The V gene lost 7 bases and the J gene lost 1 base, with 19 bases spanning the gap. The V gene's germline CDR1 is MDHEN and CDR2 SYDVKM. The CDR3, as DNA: TGTGCCAGCACCGGGGGACTTTGGGGGTCGAACACTGAAGCTTTCTTT. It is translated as CASTGGLWGSNTEAFF.

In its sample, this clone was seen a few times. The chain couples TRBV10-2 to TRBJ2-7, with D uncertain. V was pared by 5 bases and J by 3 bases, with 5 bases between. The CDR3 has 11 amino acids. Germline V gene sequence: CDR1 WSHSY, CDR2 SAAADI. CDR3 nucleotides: TGCGCCAGCAGTTCCGGCTACGAGCAGTACTTC. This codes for CASSSGYEQYF.

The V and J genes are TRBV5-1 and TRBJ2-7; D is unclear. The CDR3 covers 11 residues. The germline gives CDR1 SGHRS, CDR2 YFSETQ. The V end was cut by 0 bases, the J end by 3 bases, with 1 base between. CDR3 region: CASSLGYEQYF. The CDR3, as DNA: TGCGCCAGCAGCTTGGGCTACGAGCAGTACTTC.

The CDR3 DNA reads as TGTGCCAGCAGCTTGGCCCCCGCGGTTGTCTCCTACGAGCAGTACTTC. Translated, it gives CASSLAPAVVSYEQYF. V gene TRBV5-5 combines with J gene TRBJ2-7; unclear D gene. Per the germline V gene, CDR1 is SGHKS and CDR2 is YYEKEE (reference sequence). V gave up 0 bases and J gave up 0 bases, with 13 bases separating them. CDR3 length equals 16 residues.

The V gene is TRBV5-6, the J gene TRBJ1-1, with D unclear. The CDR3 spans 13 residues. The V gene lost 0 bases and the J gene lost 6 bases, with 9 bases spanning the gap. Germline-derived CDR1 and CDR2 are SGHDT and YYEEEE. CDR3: CASSLVREAEAFF. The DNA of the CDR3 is TGTGCCAGCAGCTTGGTCCGCGAAGCTGAAGCTTTCTTT.

The CDR3 is CASPPSGVHSYEQYF. Written as DNA, the CDR3 is TGTGCCAGCCCCCCCTCAGGGGTCCACTCCTACGAGCAGTACTTC. The rearrangement links TRBV27 to TRBJ2-7; D might be TRBD1 (6 bases). Germline lookup yields CDR1 MNHEY and CDR2 SMNVEV (reference sequence). The CDR3 spans 15 residues. Trimming stripped 8 bases from V and 0 bases from J, with 17 bases between.

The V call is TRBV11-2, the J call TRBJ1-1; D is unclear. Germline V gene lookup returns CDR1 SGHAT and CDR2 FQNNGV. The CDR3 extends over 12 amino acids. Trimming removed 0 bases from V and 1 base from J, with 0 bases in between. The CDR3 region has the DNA TGTGCCAGCAGCTTAGAGAACACTGAAGCTTTCTTT. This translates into CASSLENTEAFF. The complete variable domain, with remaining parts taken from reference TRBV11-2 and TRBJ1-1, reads EAGVAQSPRYKIIEKRQSVAFWCNPISGHATLYWYQQILGQGPKLLIQFQNNGVVDDSQLPKDRFSAERLKGVDSTLKIQPAKLEDSAVYLCASSLENTEAFFGQGTRLTVV.

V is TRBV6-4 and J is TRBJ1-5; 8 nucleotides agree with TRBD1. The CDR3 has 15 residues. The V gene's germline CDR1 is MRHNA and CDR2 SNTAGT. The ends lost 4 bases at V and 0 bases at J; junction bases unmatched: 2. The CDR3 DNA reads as TGTGCCAGCAGTGGACAGGGGCCTAGCAATCAGCCCCAGCATTTT. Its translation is CASSGQGPSNQPQHF.

As DNA, the CDR3 is TGTGCCAGCAGCTTAGGAACCCTAAATGGCTACACCTTC. Amino acid sequence: CASSLGTLNGYTF. The chain links TRBV7-2 to TRBJ1-2; unclear D gene. The CDR3 spans 13 residues. With 1 base removed from V and 6 bases from J, the gap between germline ends came to 9 bases. Germline loops: CDR1 SGHTA, CDR2 FQGNSA.

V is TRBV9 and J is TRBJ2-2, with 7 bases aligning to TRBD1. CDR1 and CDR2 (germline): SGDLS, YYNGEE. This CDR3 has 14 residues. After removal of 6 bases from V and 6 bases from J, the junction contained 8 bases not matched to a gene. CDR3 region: CASTPAGGSGELFF. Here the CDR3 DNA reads TGTGCCAGCACTCCCGCAGGGGGATCCGGGGAGCTGTTTTTT.

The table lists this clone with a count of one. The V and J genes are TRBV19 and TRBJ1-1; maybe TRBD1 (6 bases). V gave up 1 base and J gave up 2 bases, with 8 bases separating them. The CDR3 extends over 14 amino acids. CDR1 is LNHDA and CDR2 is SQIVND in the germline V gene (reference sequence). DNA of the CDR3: TGTGCCAGTAGTATAGGGACAGCTAACACTGAAGCTTTCTTT. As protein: CASSIGTANTEAFF.

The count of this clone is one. The CDR3 sequence: CASSGSSTDTQYF. The CDR3 nucleotides read TGTGCCAGTAGTGGCAGCAGCACAGATACGCAGTATTTT. The chain has TRBV19 and TRBJ2-3, with D unclear. V shed 5 bases and J shed 0 bases, with 6 bases lying between them. CDR1 and CDR2 (germline): LNHDA, SQIVND (reference sequence). The CDR3 covers 13 residues.

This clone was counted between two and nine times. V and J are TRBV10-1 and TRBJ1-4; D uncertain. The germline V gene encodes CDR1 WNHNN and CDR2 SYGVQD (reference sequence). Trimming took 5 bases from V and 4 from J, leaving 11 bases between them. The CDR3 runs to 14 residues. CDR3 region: CASSPGDRNEKLFF. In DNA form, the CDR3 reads TGCGCCAGCAGTCCAGGAGACCGTAATGAAAAACTGTTTTTT.

CDR3 sequence: CASSQYRGLNTEAFF. In DNA, the CDR3 is TGTGCCAGCAGCCAGTACAGGGGGTTGAACACTGAAGCTTTCTTT. J is TRBJ1-1 and V is TRBV14; 8 bases agree with TRBD1. This CDR3 contains 15 residues. The junction had 3 bases not matched to a gene; V was cut back by 3 bases and J by 0 bases. Germline V CDR1 and CDR2: SGHDN, FVKESK.

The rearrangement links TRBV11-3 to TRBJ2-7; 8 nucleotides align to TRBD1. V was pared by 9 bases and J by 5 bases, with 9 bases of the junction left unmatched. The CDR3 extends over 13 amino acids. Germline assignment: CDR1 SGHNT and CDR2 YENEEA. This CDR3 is CASSGQGLDEQYF. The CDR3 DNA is TGTGCCAGTAGCGGACAGGGCCTGGACGAGCAGTACTTC.

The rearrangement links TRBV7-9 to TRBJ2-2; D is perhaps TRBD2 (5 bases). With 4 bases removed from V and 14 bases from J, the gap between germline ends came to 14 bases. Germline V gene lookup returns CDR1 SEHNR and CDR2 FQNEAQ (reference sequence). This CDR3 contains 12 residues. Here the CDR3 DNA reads TGTGCCAGCAGCTCGCCCCGGGGAACCCTGTTTTTT. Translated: CASSSPRGTLFF.

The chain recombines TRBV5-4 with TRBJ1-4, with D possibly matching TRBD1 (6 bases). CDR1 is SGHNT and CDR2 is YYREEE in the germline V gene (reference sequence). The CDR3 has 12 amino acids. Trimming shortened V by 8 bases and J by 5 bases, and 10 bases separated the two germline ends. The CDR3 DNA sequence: TGTGCCAGTCGCCAGGGGAATGAAAAACTGTTTTTT. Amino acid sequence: CASRQGNEKLFF.

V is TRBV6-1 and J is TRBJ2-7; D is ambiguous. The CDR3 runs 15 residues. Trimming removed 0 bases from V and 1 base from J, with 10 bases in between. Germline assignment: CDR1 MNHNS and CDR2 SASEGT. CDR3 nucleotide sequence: TGTGCCAGCAGTGAAGCGGCGCAGGTGTCCTACGAGCAGTACTTC. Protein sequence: CASSEAAQVSYEQYF.

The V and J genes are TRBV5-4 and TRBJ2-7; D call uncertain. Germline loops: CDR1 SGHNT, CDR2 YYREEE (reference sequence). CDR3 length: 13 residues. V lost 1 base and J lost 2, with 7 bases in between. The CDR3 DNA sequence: TGTGCCAGCAGCTTGACTGGAACCTACGAGCAGTACTTC. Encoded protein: CASSLTGTYEQYF.

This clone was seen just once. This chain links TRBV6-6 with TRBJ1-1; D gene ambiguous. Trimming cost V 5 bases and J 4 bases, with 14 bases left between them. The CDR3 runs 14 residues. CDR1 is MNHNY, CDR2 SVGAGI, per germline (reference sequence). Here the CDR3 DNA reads TGTGCCAGCAGTCCCAGCAGCCTGTTCACTGAAGCTTTCTTT. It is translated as CASSPSSLFTEAFF.

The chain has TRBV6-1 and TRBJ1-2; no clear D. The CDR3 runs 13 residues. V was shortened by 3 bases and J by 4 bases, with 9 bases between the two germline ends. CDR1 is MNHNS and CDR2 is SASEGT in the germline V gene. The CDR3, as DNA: TGTGCCAGCAGTGATAGGCAAATCTATGGCTACACCTTC. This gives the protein CASSDRQIYGYTF.

Here the CDR3 reads CAISESGTGGISSNQPQHF. Written as DNA, the CDR3 is TGTGCCATCAGTGAGTCAGGGACAGGGGGAATTTCTAGCAATCAGCCCCAGCATTTT. This rearrangement joins TRBV10-3 to TRBJ1-5; 11 bases fit TRBD1. Trimming at V came to 0 bases and at J to 0 bases, leaving 7 bases not matched to a gene. The CDR3 covers 19 residues. Germline V gene data show CDR1 as ENHRY and CDR2 as SYGVKD.

The CDR3 DNA reads TGTGCCAGCAAAGAGGGCTCCGAGCAGTACTTC. Translated, it gives CASKEGSEQYF. The V call is TRBV7-8, the J call TRBJ2-7; possibly TRBD2 for D (5 bases). The V and J ends lost 7 bases and 6 bases respectively, with 10 bases between them. Per germline, CDR1 SGHVS and CDR2 FQNEAQ. CDR3 length equals 11 residues.

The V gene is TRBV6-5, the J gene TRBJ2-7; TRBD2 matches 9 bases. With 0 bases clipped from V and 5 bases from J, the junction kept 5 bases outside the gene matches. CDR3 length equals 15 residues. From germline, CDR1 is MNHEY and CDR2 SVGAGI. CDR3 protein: CASSYSSGGPDEQYF. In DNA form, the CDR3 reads TGTGCCAGCAGTTACTCCAGCGGGGGGCCCGACGAGCAGTACTTC.